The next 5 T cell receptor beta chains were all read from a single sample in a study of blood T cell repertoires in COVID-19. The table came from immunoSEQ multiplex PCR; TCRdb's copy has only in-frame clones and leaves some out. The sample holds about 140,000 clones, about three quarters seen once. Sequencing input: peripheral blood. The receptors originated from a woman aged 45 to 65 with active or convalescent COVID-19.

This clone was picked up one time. The CDR3 DNA follows: TGTGCCAGTAGTCATAGCGGGAGCTCCTACAATGAGCAGTTCTTC. It codes for CASSHSGSSYNEQFF. V gene TRBV19 combines with J gene TRBJ2-1; 9 positions agree with TRBD2. The length of the CDR3 is 15 residues. V lost 5 bases and J lost 0; bases outside the gene matches: 2. Per the germline V gene, CDR1 is LNHDA and CDR2 is SQIVND (reference sequence).

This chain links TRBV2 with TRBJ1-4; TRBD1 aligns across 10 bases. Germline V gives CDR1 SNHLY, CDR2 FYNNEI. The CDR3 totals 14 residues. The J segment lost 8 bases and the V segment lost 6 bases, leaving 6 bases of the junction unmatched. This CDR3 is CASSEDRGEEKLFF. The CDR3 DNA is TGTGCCAGCAGCGAGGACAGGGGGGAAGAAAAACTGTTTTTT.

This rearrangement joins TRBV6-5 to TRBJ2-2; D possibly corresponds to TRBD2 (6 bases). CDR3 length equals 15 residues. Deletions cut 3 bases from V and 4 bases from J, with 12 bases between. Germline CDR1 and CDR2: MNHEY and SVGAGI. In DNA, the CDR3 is TGTGCCAGCAGTTATGCCGGGGGACCCACCGGGGAGCTGTTTTTT. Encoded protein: CASSYAGGPTGELFF.

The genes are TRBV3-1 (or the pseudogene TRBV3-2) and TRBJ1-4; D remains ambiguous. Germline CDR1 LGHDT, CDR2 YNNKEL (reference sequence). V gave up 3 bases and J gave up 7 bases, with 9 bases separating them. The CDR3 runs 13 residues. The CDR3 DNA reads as TGTGCCAGCAGCCACGGAGAGGGTGAAAAACTGTTTTTT. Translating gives CASSHGEGEKLFF.

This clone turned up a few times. The CDR3 reads CASSLGVGTPVTF. The CDR3 DNA reads as TGTGCCAGCAGCTTAGGGGTGGGGACACCGGTAACCTTC. V and J are TRBV7-2 and TRBJ1-2; a possible D gene is TRBD1 (6 bases). The V and J ends lost 1 base and 14 bases respectively, with 17 bases between them. Germline V lookup: CDR1 SGHTA, CDR2 FQGNSA. This CDR3 is 13 amino acids long.